What follows are 9 T cell receptor beta chains derived from one specimen sequenced in a study of blood T cell repertoires in COVID-19. Repertoires were generated with immunoSEQ multiplex PCR, while TCRdb's copy carries only in-frame clones and drops some. The sample records roughly 290,000 clones, about 86% being singletons. Material for sequencing was peripheral blood. The receptors shown here come from a person aged 65-85 years with COVID-19, enrolled during active disease.

The V gene is TRBV5-6, the J gene TRBJ2-5; D may be TRBD1 (6 bases). This CDR3 contains 13 residues. The germline V gene has CDR1 SGHDT and CDR2 YYEEEE. V lost 4 bases, J lost 5 bases, and 12 bases lay in between. CDR3 sequence reads: CASSTTGSETQYF. The CDR3 nucleotides read TGTGCCAGCAGCACTACAGGGTCCGAGACCCAGTACTTC.

The chain recombines TRBV2 with TRBJ2-5; 10 bases are a match to TRBD2. Germline CDR1 SNHLY, CDR2 FYNNEI. The CDR3 extends over 15 amino acids. V was pared by 8 bases and J by 2 bases, with 8 bases of the junction left unmatched. The CDR3 region is CASGLAEGAQETQYF. Here the CDR3 DNA reads TGTGCCAGCGGACTAGCGGAGGGGGCACAAGAGACCCAGTACTTC.

J is TRBJ2-5 and V is TRBV19; possibly TRBD2 for D (7 bases). The germline V gene has CDR1 LNHDA and CDR2 SQIVND (reference sequence). The V end was cut by 3 bases, the J end by 6 bases, with 11 bases between. This CDR3 contains 13 residues. The chain's CDR3 is CASSIRGAQTQYF. The CDR3 nucleotides are TGTGCCAGTAGTATCCGGGGGGCGCAGACCCAGTACTTC.

The chain employs TRBV12-3 or TRBV12-4 and TRBJ2-2; perhaps TRBD1 as D (6 bases). CDR3 length equals 13 residues. The ends were cut back, 7 bases at V and 6 bases at J, with 12 bases in the middle. CDR3 DNA: TGTGCCAGCATTCAGGGGAGCTCCGGGGAGCTGTTTTTT. Translation gives CASIQGSSGELFF.

This clone is a singleton in its sample. The rearrangement links TRBV5-5 to TRBJ1-2, with D possibly matching TRBD1 (6 bases). The V end was cut by 4 bases, the J end by 1 base, with 17 bases between. Germline V lookup: CDR1 SGHKS, CDR2 YYEKEE (reference sequence). This CDR3 is built from 16 residues. The CDR3 DNA reads as TGTGCCAGCAGCCCAGCGCTCAACAGGGTTAACTATGGCTACACCTTC. Translating gives CASSPALNRVNYGYTF.

The genes are TRBV11-3 and TRBJ2-2; D not resolved. The CDR3 has 13 residues. CDR1 is SGHNT, CDR2 YENEEA, per germline. The V gene lost 0 bases and the J gene lost 8 bases, with 7 bases spanning the gap. The CDR3 reads CASSLDFSGELFF. CDR3 bases: TGTGCCAGCAGCTTAGATTTTTCGGGGGAGCTGTTTTTT. Variable domain in full (rest from reference TRBV11-3 and TRBJ2-2): EAGVVQSPRYKIIEKKQPVAFWCNPISGHNTLYWYLQNLGQGPELLIRYENEEAVDDSQLPKDRFSAERLKGVDSTLKIQPAELGDSAVYLCASSLDFSGELFFGEGSRLTVL.

The genes are TRBV6-2 or TRBV6-3 and TRBJ1-5, with 8 bases lining up with TRBD1. The ends lost 5 bases at V and 6 bases at J; junction bases unmatched: 6. The CDR3 contains 14 residues. From germline, CDR1 is MNHEY and CDR2 SVGEGT. Written as DNA, the CDR3 is TGTGCCAGCAGTACGACAGGGGAGGGTCAGCCCCAGCATTTT. Residues: CASSTTGEGQPQHF.

This chain uses TRBV5-1 with TRBJ2-7; a possible D gene is TRBD1 (6 bases). Germline CDR1 reads SGHRS; CDR2 reads YFSETQ. Trimming stripped 0 bases from V and 0 bases from J, with 7 bases between. This CDR3 spans 14 amino acids. CDR3 sequence reads: CASSLEGGSYEQYF. The DNA for the CDR3 is TGCGCCAGCAGCTTGGAAGGGGGCTCCTACGAGCAGTACTTC.

CDR3 sequence reads: CASSQSDRYLTEAFF. The CDR3 DNA reads TGTGCCAGCAGCCAGTCGGACAGATACCTGACTGAAGCTTTCTTT. The chain uses TRBV3-1 (or the pseudogene TRBV3-2) and TRBJ1-1, with D perhaps matching TRBD1 (6 bases). Trimming removed 3 bases at V and 5 bases at J, with 16 bases between. The CDR3 has 15 residues. Germline lookup yields CDR1 LGHDT and CDR2 YNNKEL (reference sequence).